Listed below are T cell receptor beta chains from one sample, sequenced in a study of cytomegalovirus exposure and HLA in healthy donors. Measured with immunoSEQ multiplex PCR; TCRdb has only the in-frame clones, and not every one. The table records about 130,000 clones, 70% to 85% of them present only once. The sample consisted of PBMCs. The receptors were gathered from a female donor in good health and CMV-seronegative. The CDR3 runs from the conserved cysteine through the conserved F or W. Fields, in order: clone size, D gene, V gene, J gene, CDR3 DNA, CDR3 protein. The D gene is left open where the match is weak. Size values are once, few and many counts, or a class for expanded clones, and some rows have none.

.	TRBD1	TRBV6-1	TRBJ1-5	TGTGCCAGCAGTCTCGGACAGGGCTATGATCAGCCCCAGCATTTT	CASSLGQGYDQPQHF
few	.	TRBV30	TRBJ1-5	TGTGCCTGGAGTGTACAGGGCAATCAGCCCCAGCATTTT	CAWSVQGNQPQHF
.	TRBD2	TRBV4-2	TRBJ2-5	TGTGCCAGCAGCCCCGGAGCGGGAGATCAGGGGACCCAGTACTTC	CASSPGAGDQGTQYF
.	.	TRBV15	TRBJ1-1	TGTGCCACCAGCCACGGAGCAGGGTTGGACACTGAAGCTTTCTTT	CATSHGAGLDTEAFF
.	.	TRBV9	TRBJ2-7	TGTGCCAGCAGCCCCTCTAACGGGGAGCAGTACTTC	CASSPSNGEQYF
.	.	TRBV5-1	TRBJ2-1	TGCGCCAGCAGCTCGGGGAACACCTACAATGAGCAGTTCTTC	CASSSGNTYNEQFF
once	TRBD2	TRBV4-1	TRBJ2-7	TGCGCCAGCAGCCCTAGCGGGAGGGCCGCCTACGAGCAGTACTTC	CASSPSGRAAYEQYF
.	TRBD1	TRBV25-1	TRBJ1-5	TGTGCCAGCAGGTCGACAGGGAGCAATCAGCCCCAGCATTTT	CASRSTGSNQPQHF
.	.	TRBV5-6	TRBJ2-3	TGTGCCAGCAGCTTGACAGGAAACACAGATACGCAGTATTTT	CASSLTGNTDTQYF
.	TRBD1	TRBV5-4	TRBJ2-7	TGTGCCAGCAGCAACGGACAGGGATTCGACGAGCAGTACTTC	CASSNGQGFDEQYF
.	.	TRBV28	TRBJ1-1	TGTGCCAGCAGCCTACAGGGTTCGATGAACACTGAAGCTTTCTTT	CASSLQGSMNTEAFF
.	TRBD1	TRBV28	TRBJ1-3	TGTGCCAGCAGGCTCCAGGGGGCGCGGGGAAACACCATATATTTT	CASRLQGARGNTIYF
.	TRBD1	TRBV9	TRBJ2-2	TGTGCCAGCAGCGTAGCTACTAGGAAGGGGGCGATCGGGGAGCTGTTTTTT	CASSVATRKGAIGELFF
.	.	TRBV15	TRBJ2-4	TGTGCCACCAGAGCAGAGGGAGGAGGGAGAGCCAAAAACATTCAGTACTTC	CATRAEGGGRAKNIQYF
.	.	TRBV15	TRBJ2-1	TGTGCCACCAGCAGAGATGCCGGGAGCTCCTACAATGAGCAGTTCTTC	CATSRDAGSSYNEQFF
.	TRBD2	TRBV6-4	TRBJ2-1	TGTGCCAGCAGTGACTGGGAGGGAGGTGAGCAGTTCTTC	CASSDWEGGEQFF
.	TRBD2	TRBV5-3	TRBJ2-7	TGTGCCAGAAGCCCTGGGACTAGCGCCTACGAGCAGTACTTC	CARSPGTSAYEQYF
.	TRBD1	TRBV5-1	TRBJ1-1	TGCGCCAGCAGCCCTTTGACAGGGCTGAACACTGAAGCTTTCTTT	CASSPLTGLNTEAFF
.	TRBD2	TRBV6-1	TRBJ2-1	TGTGCCAGCAGTGAAGACGGGAGGTACAATGAGCAGTTCTTC	CASSEDGRYNEQFF
.	TRBD2	TRBV29-1	TRBJ2-1	TGCAGCGTTGAAGGAGTGCTAGCGGGAGCAGCCTACAATGAGCAGTTCTTC	CSVEGVLAGAAYNEQFF
.	.	TRBV19	TRBJ1-5	TGTGCCAGTAGTAGCGGTCAGAGCAATCAGCCCCAGCATTTT	CASSSGQSNQPQHF
.	.	TRBV5-1	TRBJ1-4	TGCGCCAGCAGCCAAACCGGACAGCCGCTACGGGTCTCCGTAACTAATGAAAAACTGTTTTTT	CASSQTGQPLRVSVTNEKLFF
.	TRBD1	TRBV27	TRBJ2-7	TGTGCCAGCAGACATTACAGGGGGCTTCAACCGAGCTCCTACGAGCAGTACTTC	CASRHYRGLQPSSYEQYF
.	.	TRBV6-4	TRBJ2-3	TGTGCCAGCAGTAACCCTTTTGGGAGGAGATATACGCAGTATTTT	CASSNPFGRRYTQYF
few	TRBD1	TRBV29-1	TRBJ2-3	TGCAGCGGCCAGACAGGGGGGCAAGGAGATACGCAGTATTTT	CSGQTGGQGDTQYF
.	.	TRBV5-1	TRBJ2-2	TGCGCCAGCAGTCTCCCTGGGGCCGCGAGGAACACCGGGGAGCTGTTTTTT	CASSLPGAARNTGELFF
.	TRBD1	TRBV19	TRBJ1-5	TGTGCCAGTAGTACCCACAGGGGGCGAGTCTACAATCAGCCCCAGCATTTT	CASSTHRGRVYNQPQHF
.	.	TRBV5-1	TRBJ2-3	TGCGCCAGCAGCTTGCTTTCTCAGGGGCCACGCACAGATACGCAGTATTTT	CASSLLSQGPRTDTQYF
.	TRBD1	TRBV7-2	TRBJ1-1	TGTGCCAGCAGCTCGTACCTCTTCGGGACAGGGGGCTGGGCTTTCTTT	CASSSYLFGTGGWAFF
.	.	TRBV5-4	TRBJ2-7	TGTGCCAGCAGCTCTAGACAGGGGAGGGACGAGCAGTACTTC	CASSSRQGRDEQYF
.	.	TRBV2	TRBJ2-7	TGTGCCAGCGGAGGAGGGGGCGACTCGCAATACGAGCAGTACTTC	CASGGGGDSQYEQYF
.	.	TRBV14	TRBJ2-7	TGTGCCAGCAGCCAAGATAGGGGGGGATACGAGCAGTACTTC	CASSQDRGGYEQYF
.	TRBD2	TRBV7-6	TRBJ2-5	TGTGCCAGCAGCCCCAGACTAGCGGGAGGGTCGTACCAAGAGACCCAGTACTTC	CASSPRLAGGSYQETQYF
.	.	TRBV5-4	TRBJ2-2	TGTGCCAGCAGCTTGATTACGGCGAACACCGGGGAGCTGTTTTTT	CASSLITANTGELFF
.	.	TRBV10-3	TRBJ1-1	TGTGCCATCAGTGAGGAGGGAGGAGGGACTGAAGCTTTCTTT	CAISEEGGGTEAFF
.	.	TRBV15	TRBJ1-5	TGTGCCACCAGCTCCCCCACAGTGGGGAGGACCAATCAGCCCCAGCATTTT	CATSSPTVGRTNQPQHF
.	.	TRBV27	TRBJ2-1	TGTGCCAGCAGTTCTGCGGTTTTCTACAATGAGCAGTTCTTC	CASSSAVFYNEQFF
.	.	TRBV28	TRBJ2-6	TGTGCCAGCAGATCTCAGGGCGCTGGGGCCAACGTCCTGACTTTC	CASRSQGAGANVLTF
.	.	TRBV11-2	TRBJ1-4	TGTGCCAGCAGCTCTTACTCGGACAGAAATGAAAAACTGTTTTTT	CASSSYSDRNEKLFF
few	.	TRBV7-9	TRBJ1-2	TGTGCCAGCAGCTCAGGGGTTAAGGACTATGGCTACACCTTC	CASSSGVKDYGYTF
.	.	TRBV28	TRBJ1-2	TGTGCCAGCAGTGACCCCCTACAGATCTTCCGGGACAAGGGTGGCTACACCTTC	CASSDPLQIFRDKGGYTF
.	.	TRBV7-9	TRBJ1-5	TGTGCCAGCAGCTTTTCGCAGGATCAGCCCCAGCATTTT	CASSFSQDQPQHF
once	.	TRBV2	TRBJ2-3	TGTGCCAGCAGTGAGGGCACATTTAATTTTTTGGCGCAGTATTTT	CASSEGTFNFLAQYF
.	.	TRBV6-5	TRBJ2-3	TGTGCCAGCAGTTACTCGAGTAGAAGCACAGATACGCAGTATTTT	CASSYSSRSTDTQYF
.	.	TRBV4-1	TRBJ2-6	TGCGCCAGCAGCCCCTTACCTAGCTGGGCCTCTGGGGCCAACGTCCTGACTTTC	CASSPLPSWASGANVLTF
few	TRBD2	TRBV6-5	TRBJ2-7	TGTGCCAGCAGTTACTCAGGGAGGGGTTCGGACGAGCAGTACTTC	CASSYSGRGSDEQYF
.	TRBD2	TRBV11-3	TRBJ2-5	TGTGCCAGCAGCTTAAGCGGGGGAGAGACCCAGTACTTC	CASSLSGGETQYF
.	TRBD2	TRBV6-1	TRBJ2-1	TGTGCCAGCAGTGAACTAGCGGGCTCCTACAATGAGCAGTTCTTC	CASSELAGSYNEQFF
.	TRBD1	TRBV29-1	TRBJ2-7	TGCAGCGTTGAAGATAGGGACAGGGGGCTCGAGCAGTACTTC	CSVEDRDRGLEQYF
.	.	TRBV11-2	TRBJ1-1	TGTGCCAGCTCCACAGGGTTGAACACTGAAGCTTTCTTT	CASSTGLNTEAFF
.	TRBD2	TRBV4-3	TRBJ2-7	TGCGCCAGCAGCCAAGTGGGGACTAGAGATAGCGAGCAGTACTTC	CASSQVGTRDSEQYF
few	TRBD2	TRBV4-3	TRBJ2-3	TGCGCCAGCAGCCGCTTATATCTCAGCGGGGGTGGGACAGATACGCAGTATTTT	CASSRLYLSGGGTDTQYF
.	TRBD2	TRBV7-3	TRBJ2-7	TGTGCCAGCAGCTTAGCGGGACTAGCGGGTGAGCAGTACTTC	CASSLAGLAGEQYF
.	.	TRBV28	TRBJ2-7	TGTGCCAGCAGTTCCTCAGGGAACAGGCTCTACGAGCAGTACTTC	CASSSSGNRLYEQYF
.	.	TRBV7-3	TRBJ1-1	TGTGCCAGCAGCTTACAGGGTACAGGCACTGAAGCTTTCTTT	CASSLQGTGTEAFF
.	.	TRBV5-5	TRBJ2-7	TGTGCCAGCAGCCTCAGCTCCTACGAGCAGTACTTC	CASSLSSYEQYF
.	TRBD2	TRBV28	TRBJ2-5	TGTGCCAGCAGTTTATGGGCCTGGCGGGAGAAGAAAGAGACCCAGTACTTC	CASSLWAWREKKETQYF
.	.	TRBV5-8	TRBJ2-3	TGTGCCAGCAGCCGAGAAAGTCTTTCCCTCACAGATACGCAGTATTTT	CASSRESLSLTDTQYF